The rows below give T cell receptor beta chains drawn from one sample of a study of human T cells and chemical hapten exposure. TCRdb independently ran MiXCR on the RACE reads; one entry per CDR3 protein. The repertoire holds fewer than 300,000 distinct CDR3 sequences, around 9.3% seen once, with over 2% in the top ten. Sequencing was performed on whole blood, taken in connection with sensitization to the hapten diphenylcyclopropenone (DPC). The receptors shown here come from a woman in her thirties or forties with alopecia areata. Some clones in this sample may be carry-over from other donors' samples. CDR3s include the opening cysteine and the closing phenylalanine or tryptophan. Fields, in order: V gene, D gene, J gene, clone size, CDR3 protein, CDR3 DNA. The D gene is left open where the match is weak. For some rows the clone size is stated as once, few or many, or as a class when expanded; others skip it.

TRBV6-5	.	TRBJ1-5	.	CASSYGGDNQPQHF	TGTGCCAGCAGTTACGGGGGGGACAATCAGCCCCAGCATTTT
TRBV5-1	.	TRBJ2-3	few	CASSWGTLSTDTQYF	TGCGCCAGCAGCTGGGGGACCCTAAGCACAGATACGCAGTATTTT
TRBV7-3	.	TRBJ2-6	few	CASCRSGANVLTF	TGTGCCAGCTGCCGCTCTGGGGCCAACGTCCTGACTTTC
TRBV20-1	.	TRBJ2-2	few	CSGRHRNTGELFF	TGCAGTGGACGGCACCGGAACACCGGGGAGCTGTTTTTT
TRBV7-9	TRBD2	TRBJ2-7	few	CASSVSGSLDEQYF	TGTGCCAGCAGCGTAAGCGGGAGTCTCGACGAGCAGTACTTC
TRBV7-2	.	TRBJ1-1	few	CASSLSQSNTEAFF	TGTGCCAGCAGCTTATCCCAATCTAACACTGAAGCTTTCTTT
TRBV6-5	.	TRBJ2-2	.	CASSPPPDQTNTGELFF	TGTGCCAGCAGCCCTCCGCCGGACCAGACGAACACCGGGGAGCTGTTTTTT
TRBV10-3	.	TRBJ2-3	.	CAISESRGRTDTQYF	TGTGCCATCAGTGAGTCGAGAGGGAGGACGGATACGCAGTATTTT
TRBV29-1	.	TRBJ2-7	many	CSVREPGYEQYF	TGCAGCGTTCGGGAACCCGGCTACGAGCAGTACTTC
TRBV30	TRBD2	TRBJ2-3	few	CAWSVGGGRDTQYF	TGTGCCTGGAGTGTGGGCGGGGGACGGGATACGCAGTATTTT
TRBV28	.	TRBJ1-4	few	CASSPGRLNEKLFF	TGTGCCAGCAGTCCCGGACGGCTTAATGAAAAACTGTTTTTT
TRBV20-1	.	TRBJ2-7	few	CSANPIGAPTYEQYF	TGCAGTGCTAACCCTATAGGGGCGCCTACCTACGAGCAGTACTTC
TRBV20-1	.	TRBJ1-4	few	CSASGGRREKLFF	TGCAGTGCTAGTGGGGGGCGCCGTGAAAAACTGTTTTTT
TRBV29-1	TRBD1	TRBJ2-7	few	CSVGGGQGSSYEQYF	TGCAGCGTTGGGGGCGGACAGGGGAGCTCCTACGAGCAGTACTTC
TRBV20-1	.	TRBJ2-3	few	CSASRSGTDTQYF	TGCAGTGCTAGTCGGTCCGGCACAGATACGCAGTATTTT
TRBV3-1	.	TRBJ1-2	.	CASSPDFYGYTF	TGTGCCAGCAGCCCTGACTTCTATGGCTACACCTTC
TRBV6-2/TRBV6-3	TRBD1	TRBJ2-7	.	CASSSPDRDTYEQYF	TGTGCCAGCAGTTCGCCGGACAGGGATACCTACGAGCAGTACTTC
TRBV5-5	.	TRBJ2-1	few	CASSLVVDYYNEQFF	TGTGCCAGCAGCTTGGTGGTGGACTACTACAATGAGCAGTTCTTC
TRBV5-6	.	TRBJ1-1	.	CASSWSSGGTEAFF	TGTGCCAGCAGCTGGTCCAGTGGGGGCACTGAAGCTTTCTTT
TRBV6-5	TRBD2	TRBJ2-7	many	CASSREKSGRRGGLSYEQYF	TGTGCCAGCAGTCGCGAAAAGAGTGGGCGGCGCGGGGGGCTTTCCTACGAGCAGTACTTC
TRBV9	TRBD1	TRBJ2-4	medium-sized	CASSVDPTGTKNIQYF	TGTGCCAGCAGCGTAGATCCGACAGGGACCAAAAACATTCAGTACTTC
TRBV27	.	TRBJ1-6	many	CASSPEGYSPLHF	TGTGCCAGCAGTCCGGAGGGGTATTCACCCCTCCACTTT